This T cell receptor (beta chain) was recovered during a study of T cell changes during pregnancy in multiple sclerosis. CDR3 length equals 13 residues. The V segment lost 4 bases and the J segment 9 bases; nucleotides outside the gene matches: 9. CDR1 is SGHTS, CDR2 YDEGEE, per germline. Measured with immunoSEQ multiplex PCR; TCRdb has only the in-frame clones, and not every one. This repertoire shows approximately 70,000 clones, approximately 95% found once; its top ten account for roughly 0.14%. The sequence was collected from a female donor with multiple sclerosis, enrolled in a pregnancy study. Sequencing was performed on CD4+ T cells from peripheral blood mononuclear cells, taken after pregnancy. J is TRBJ1-1 and V is TRBV5-8, with 7 bases lining up with TRBD1. The CDR3 bases are TGTGCCAGCAGCCCGGCCGGGACAGTGCAAGCTTTCTTT. This encodes CASSPAGTVQAFF.